The entry that follows covers one TCR beta chain sequence. This sample was included in a study of T-cell memory formation after mild COVID-19. The CDR3 covers 15 residues. Germline V lookup: CDR1 MGHRA, CDR2 YSYEKL. V lost 4 bases, J lost 0 bases, and 7 bases lay in between. TCRdb itself ran the 5' RACE reads through MiXCR, one entry per CDR3 protein. This sample has approximately 100,000 distinct CDR3 sequences, with nearly 25% found just once. The clonotype was recovered from a man younger than 35 who had mild COVID-19 (a few samples of this study predate the infection). Cell type and time point are not known. This chain connects TRBV4-1 to TRBJ2-6; D unclear. Material for sequencing was PBMCs or a T cell subset sorted from them (not recorded which). The DNA for the CDR3 is TGCGCCAGCAGCCCCCGGCTCTCTGGGGCCAACGTCCTGACTTTC. Translating it yields CASSPRLSGANVLTF.